The clone carrying this TCR beta chain was recorded many times. Its antigen is unknown. The data stem from a study of T cells after yellow fever vaccination. Study-level findings and limits: Sorted repertoires could include abundant contaminating clonotypes from bulk cells.

UMIs were added to TCR cDNA along with a universal primer site when it was made by 5'RACE template switching. One entry per CDR3 protein, called by TCRdb with MiXCR from the 5' RACE reads. The profile covers 250,000 to 400,000 distinct CDR3 sequences, with approximately 4% appearing a single time and approximately 19% taken by the ten largest. Germline V lookup: CDR1 LGHDT, CDR2 YNNKEL (reference sequence). The CDR3 loop spans 17 amino acids. V was shortened by 4 bases and J by 5 bases, with 21 bases between the two germline ends. This receptor was taken from a man aged 18 to 35 who received the YFV17D yellow fever vaccine. The sample in question was PBMCs, obtained 15 days after the yellow fever booster vaccination. V and J are TRBV3-1 and TRBJ2-1; D call uncertain. The chain's CDR3 is CASSRKPPGTADNEQFF. Written as DNA, the CDR3 is TGTGCCAGCAGCCGCAAGCCTCCCGGCACGGCCGACAATGAGCAGTTCTTC.